Each of the 30 T cell receptor beta chains below was sequenced from the same sample in a study of low-dose radiotherapy and immunotherapy resistance in tumors. Priming of first-strand cDNA relied on TRAV- and TRBV-specific primers (covering alpha and beta chains). Amplification, which lasted roughly 20 PCR cycles, used a constant-region primer and V-primer adapter to amplify TCRs. TCRdb re-derived calls from the reads in MiXCR, one entry per CDR3 protein. Seen here are roughly 100,000 distinct CDR3 sequences, 20% to 25% observed once, and the top ten hold over 10%. Regarding time point: after trial treatment. Documented treatment: LDRT plus nivolumab, ipilimumab, low-dose cyclophosphamide and aspirin (RACIN trial). Here the sequenced sample was PBMCs, taken after low-dose radiotherapy plus immunotherapy. These receptors all come from a female donor with ovarian cancer.

This chain connects TRBV3-1 to TRBJ1-1; D remains ambiguous. Per germline, CDR1 LGHDT and CDR2 YNNKEL (reference sequence). This CDR3 spans 14 amino acids. The V gene lost 6 bases and the J gene lost 1 base, with 12 bases spanning the gap. The CDR3 nucleotides are TGTGCCAGCAGTCTAAGGTTGGGGAACACTGAAGCTTTCTTT. It encodes CASSLRLGNTEAFF.

In its sample, this clonotype was seen many times. The V and J genes are TRBV7-6 and TRBJ2-7, with D perhaps TRBD2 (6 bases). The CDR3 is 14 amino acids. The V end lost 4 bases, the J end lost 2 bases, and 12 bases lay between the germline ends. Germline V gene data show CDR1 as SGHVS and CDR2 as FNYEAQ. Here the CDR3 reads CASSSTGSAYEQYF. The CDR3 nucleotides are TGTGCCAGCAGCTCCACCGGGAGCGCCTACGAGCAGTACTTC.

Many counts were recorded for this clonotype. The rearrangement links TRBV3-1 to TRBJ2-2; the D is unclear. CDR3 size: 13 residues. Between the trimmed V and J ends, which lost 4 bases and 7 bases, there was a span of 10 bases. CDR1 LGHDT and CDR2 YNNKEL come from the germline V gene (reference sequence). This chain's CDR3 is CASSPHVGGELFF. Here the CDR3 DNA reads TGTGCCAGCAGCCCCCACGTGGGCGGGGAGCTGTTTTTT.

This clonotype was found many times. The chain has TRBV2 and TRBJ2-2, with D tentatively TRBD2 (6 bases). Trimming pared 8 bases from V and 2 bases from J, leaving 15 bases between. The germline V gene has CDR1 SNHLY and CDR2 FYNNEI. The CDR3 extends over 15 amino acids. The CDR3 DNA follows: TGTGCCAGCGGTGGGACTTTCATAAACACCGGGGAGCTGTTTTTT. Its translation: CASGGTFINTGELFF.

This clonotype was seen at least ten times. This sequence joins TRBV7-2 and TRBJ2-1; 11 positions match TRBD2. This CDR3 has 15 amino acids. V shed 5 bases, J shed 6 bases, and the junction held 6 bases outside the gene matches. Germline values: CDR1 SGHTA, CDR2 FQGNSA. Written as DNA, the CDR3 is TGTGCCAGCAGCCGTAGCGGGAGGGCTTTCAATGAGCAGTTCTTC. Translated, it gives CASSRSGRAFNEQFF.

This clonotype was seen once. This chain joins TRBV9 and TRBJ1-3; no firm D call. Per the germline V gene, CDR1 is SGDLS and CDR2 is YYNGEE. V lost 4 bases to trimming and J lost 0 bases, with 14 bases between them. The CDR3 consists of 16 residues. The CDR3 DNA is TGTGCCAGCAGCCCAACGGAACACTTCTCTGGAAACACCATATATTTT. The encoded protein is CASSPTEHFSGNTIYF.

The V call is TRBV5-6, the J call TRBJ2-1; a possible D gene is TRBD2 (5 bases). The germline gives CDR1 SGHDT, CDR2 YYEEEE. This CDR3 has 14 amino acids. V shed 2 bases and J shed 1 base, with 7 bases lying between them. The CDR3 DNA is TGTGCCAGCAGCTTCGGGGTTTCCTACAATGAGCAGTTCTTC. It is translated as CASSFGVSYNEQFF.

This clonotype was picked up many times. The chain employs TRBV19 and TRBJ2-3, with 9 bases identical to TRBD2. The CDR3 runs to 16 residues. V lost 5 bases and J lost 2; bases outside the gene matches: 8. Per the germline V gene, CDR1 is LNHDA and CDR2 is SQIVND (reference sequence). The CDR3 loop reads CASSFSGSLNTDTQYF. The CDR3, as DNA: TGTGCCAGTAGTTTTAGCGGGAGCTTGAACACAGATACGCAGTATTTT.

The V gene is TRBV6-6, the J gene TRBJ2-1, with D perhaps assigned TRBD1 or TRBD2 (5 bases each). Germline V lookup: CDR1 MNHNY, CDR2 SVGAGI (reference sequence). V was cut by 5 bases and J by 0 bases, with 20 bases left in between. CDR3 length: 18 residues. The CDR3 loop reads CASSHPRDPQSSYNEQFF. The CDR3 DNA is TGTGCCAGCAGTCACCCCCGGGACCCCCAGAGCTCCTACAATGAGCAGTTCTTC.

The table lists this clonotype with many counts. V gene TRBV6-8 combines with J gene TRBJ1-2, with D possibly TRBD1 on 6 matching bases. The length of the CDR3 is 19 residues. V lost 0 bases and J 4 bases, leaving 24 bases between the germline ends. From germline, CDR1 is MNHGY and CDR2 SAAAGT. The CDR3 DNA sequence: TGTGCCAGCAGTTACTCGGGGGGATCCCAGGGGTCCGCTTTCTATGGCTACACCTTC. It codes for CASSYSGGSQGSAFYGYTF.

This clonotype was detected only a few times. V and J are TRBV20-1 and TRBJ2-1; 8 bases are shared with TRBD1. CDR3 length: 16 amino acids. V shed 5 bases and J 5 bases; nucleotides not matched to a gene: 14. The germline V gene has CDR1 DFQATT and CDR2 SNEGSKA (reference sequence). CDR3 amino acids: CSARRPRQGRNNEQFF. CDR3 DNA: TGCAGTGCTCGAAGGCCGAGACAGGGGCGAAACAATGAGCAGTTCTTC.

This clonotype was seen ten or more times. The J gene is TRBJ2-1, the V gene TRBV10-3; no firm D call. The CDR3 consists of 14 residues. The V and J ends lost 11 bases and 5 bases respectively, with 19 bases between them. Looked up from germline, CDR1 is ENHRY and CDR2 is SYGVKD. The CDR3 loop reads CAAARDTGHNEQFF. The DNA of the CDR3 is TGTGCCGCCGCCCGAGACACCGGGCACAATGAGCAGTTCTTC.

This clonotype was recorded at least ten times. The chain couples TRBV30 to TRBJ2-1, with TRBD2 matching over 11 bases. Looked up from germline, CDR1 is GTSNPN and CDR2 is SVGIG (reference sequence). V gave up 4 bases and J gave up 2 bases; unmatched junction bases: 10. This CDR3 has 17 residues. CDR3 DNA sequence: TGTGCCTGGACTCGGCTAGCGGGAGGAACTGCCTACAATGAGCAGTTCTTC. Its translation is CAWTRLAGGTAYNEQFF. The full variable domain, rest sourced from reference TRBV30 and TRBJ2-1, is SQTIHQWPATLVQPVGSPLSLECTVEGTSNPNLYWYRQAAGRGLQLLFYSVGIGQISSEVPQNLSASRPQDRQFILSSKKLLLSDSGFYLCAWTRLAGGTAYNEQFFGPGTRLTVL.

Comment on this clonotype: A far larger clone is a single base away, which makes a read error likely. J is TRBJ2-7 and V is TRBV6-6; unclear D gene. The CDR3 covers 12 residues. Germline V gene lookup returns CDR1 MNHNY and CDR2 SVGAGI (reference sequence). Here the CDR3 DNA reads TGTGTCAGCATGAGTACAGCCTACGAGCAGTACTTC. It encodes CVSMSTAYEQYF.

This clonotype was detected many times. This chain connects TRBV28 to TRBJ2-2, with TRBD1 matching over 8 bases. With 8 bases clipped from V and 2 bases from J, the junction kept 7 bases outside the gene matches. Germline CDR1 reads MDHEN; CDR2 reads SYDVKM. CDR3 length: 15 amino acids. CDR3 nucleotides: TGTGCCAGCCGACGGACAGGGCGAAACACCGGGGAGCTGTTTTTT. Amino acids: CASRRTGRNTGELFF.

This clonotype was recorded at least ten times. The chain links TRBV3-1 to TRBJ1-1; 9 positions match TRBD1. Germline V gene lookup returns CDR1 LGHDT and CDR2 YNNKEL (reference sequence). Trimming cost V 5 bases and J 2 bases; bases outside gene matches: 9. The CDR3 length is 16 residues. CDR3 sequence reads: CASSSPVTGGNTEAFF. The CDR3, as DNA: TGTGCCAGCAGCTCCCCCGTGACAGGGGGTAACACTGAAGCTTTCTTT. The complete variable domain, with remaining parts taken from reference TRBV3-1 and TRBJ1-1, reads DTAVSQTPKYLVTQMGNDKSIKCEQNLGHDTMYWYKQDSKKFLKIMFSYNNKELIINETVPNRFSPKSPDKAHLNLHINSLELGDSAVYFCASSSPVTGGNTEAFFGQGTRLTVV.

Only a few counts were recorded for this clonotype. The chain links TRBV28 to TRBJ1-6; 7 positions agree with TRBD1. CDR3 size: 15 residues. CDR1 and CDR2 (germline): MDHEN, SYDVKM. Unmatched junction bases numbered 6, after V lost 3 bases and J lost 7 bases. CDR3 sequence (DNA): TGTGCCAGCAGTTTTTTTTTACAGGGGAATTCACCCCTCCACTTT. This translates into CASSFFLQGNSPLHF.

This clonotype was recorded many times. The genes are TRBV30 and TRBJ2-5, with 7 bases lining up with TRBD1. This CDR3 is built from 13 residues. V trimming: 5 bases; J trimming: 1 base; junction bases outside the gene matches: 4. Germline assignment: CDR1 GTSNPN and CDR2 SVGIG (reference sequence). CDR3 nucleotide sequence: TGTGCCTGGGGGGGACAGCCCCAAGAGACCCAGTACTTC. This codes for CAWGGQPQETQYF.

In its sample, this clonotype was seen many times. The chain joins TRBV27 to TRBJ2-2; the D is unclear. Trimming left V 4 bases short and J 0 bases short, with 12 bases between. The germline gives CDR1 MNHEY, CDR2 SMNVEV (reference sequence). This CDR3 is 16 amino acids long. Written as DNA, the CDR3 is TGTGCCAGCAGTTCCTCCAGTTACGCGAACACCGGGGAGCTGTTTTTT. The encoded protein is CASSSSSYANTGELFF.

This clonotype was seen ten or more times. The chain employs TRBV4-3 and TRBJ2-3; D call uncertain. Trimming removed 1 base at V and 5 bases at J, with 16 bases between. Looked up from germline, CDR1 is LGHNA and CDR2 is YSLEER. The CDR3 length is 16 residues. The CDR3 protein is CASSQGALFERDTQYF. DNA of the CDR3: TGCGCCAGCAGCCAAGGGGCACTGTTCGAGAGAGATACGCAGTATTTT.

In its sample, this clonotype was seen many times. The chain combines TRBV12-3 or TRBV12-4 with TRBJ2-3; tentative D call: TRBD2 (5 bases). The germline V and J ends were trimmed by 1 base and 4 bases, with 9 bases remaining between them. There are 14 residues in the CDR3. This CDR3 is CASSLGHGADTQYF. The CDR3, as DNA: TGTGCCAGCAGTTTAGGCCACGGGGCAGATACGCAGTATTTT.

The chain carries TRBV23-1 and TRBJ1-2; weak D call: TRBD1 (5 bases). TRBV23-1 is an ORF; its function is uncertain. The ends were cut back, 2 bases at V and 2 bases at J, with 6 bases in the middle. CDR3 length: 13 amino acids. The CDR3 loop is CASSQGGNYGYTF. In DNA form, the CDR3 reads TGCGCCAGCAGTCAAGGGGGAAACTATGGCTACACCTTC.

This clonotype was found many times. The CDR3 coding sequence is TGCAGTGCTAGCCCCCAGCGGGGGGGCTTCAATGAGCAGTTCTTC. Translating it yields CSASPQRGGFNEQFF. This chain joins TRBV20-1 and TRBJ2-1, with TRBD2 matching 10 bases. This CDR3 is 15 amino acids long. Germline trimming cut 3 bases from V and 6 bases from J; bases unmatched to any gene: 8. Germline CDR1 and CDR2: DFQATT and SNEGSKA (reference sequence).

This clonotype came up many times. The J gene is TRBJ1-5, the V gene TRBV2; D not certain. CDR1 is SNHLY, CDR2 FYNNEI, per germline. V was shortened by 7 bases and J by 3 bases, with 7 bases between the two germline ends. The CDR3 is 12 residues long. CDR3 protein: CASTGFNQPQHF. The CDR3 bases are TGTGCCAGCACGGGTTTCAATCAGCCCCAGCATTTT.

In its sample, this clonotype was seen many times. V usage is TRBV7-2 and J usage is TRBJ1-3; no firm D call. This CDR3 has 14 amino acids. Trimming shortened V by 4 bases and J by 2 bases, and 9 bases separated the two germline ends. Germline loops: CDR1 SGHTA, CDR2 FQGNSA. CDR3 amino acids: CASSSLGAGNTIYF. The CDR3 bases are TGTGCCAGCAGCTCCCTTGGGGCTGGAAACACCATATATTTT.

This clonotype was detected ten times or more. The rearrangement links TRBV5-5 to TRBJ2-1; TRBD1 or TRBD2 may be the D gene (6 bases each). With 2 bases removed from V and 10 bases from J, the gap between germline ends came to 19 bases. The CDR3 is made up of 15 amino acids. Germline loops: CDR1 SGHKS, CDR2 YYEKEE (reference sequence). This CDR3 is CASSFGGGRGYEQFF. The CDR3 DNA is TGTGCCAGCAGCTTCGGGGGCGGGCGGGGATACGAGCAGTTCTTC.

The chain is built from TRBV6-2 or TRBV6-3 and TRBJ1-3; D unresolved. Germline V lookup: CDR1 MNHEY, CDR2 SVGEGT. The CDR3 loop spans 12 amino acids. V was trimmed by 6 bases and J by 3 bases, leaving 6 bases between them. CDR3 coding DNA: TGTGCCAGCAGGGATATTGGAAACACCATATATTTT. It encodes CASRDIGNTIYF.

This clonotype was counted between two and nine times. The genes are TRBV5-4 and TRBJ1-2; TRBD1 might be the D (5 bases). V was cut by 0 bases and J by 8 bases, with 17 bases left in between. Per the germline V gene, CDR1 is SGHNT and CDR2 is YYREEE (reference sequence). The CDR3 is 15 residues long. The CDR3 reads CASSLGQLPGQGYTF. The CDR3 DNA reads TGTGCCAGCAGCTTGGGACAGCTCCCCGGCCAGGGCTACACCTTC.

This clonotype was detected ten times or more. V gene TRBV2 combines with J gene TRBJ2-7, with 10 bases lining up with TRBD2. V shed 9 bases, J shed 11 bases, and the junction held 10 bases outside the gene matches. The CDR3 consists of 12 residues. The germline gives CDR1 SNHLY, CDR2 FYNNEI. CDR3 DNA sequence: TGTGCCAGGGGGAGGAGCGGGGGGGCGGAGTACTTC. Residues: CARGRSGGAEYF.

This clonotype was seen at least ten times. This sequence joins TRBV29-1 and TRBJ2-2; 7 bases agree with TRBD2. Germline V gene sequence: CDR1 SQVTM, CDR2 ANQGSEA. The CDR3 is made up of 15 amino acids. With V trimmed by 7 bases and J by 0 bases, 8 bases remained unmatched. CDR3 sequence: CSASIRGANTGELFF. CDR3 in DNA: TGCAGCGCCTCCATACGGGGGGCGAACACCGGGGAGCTGTTTTTT.